This T cell receptor beta chain is from a study of blood T cell repertoires in COVID-19. Study background: The United States, Italy and Spain were the sources of the acute and convalescent COVID-19 samples. In each case, the material was cDNA or gDNA derived from T cells, B-cell-depleted T cells, or PBMCs.

The CDR3 extends over 17 amino acids. CDR1 and CDR2 (germline): GTSNPN, SVGIG (reference sequence). Original analysis: For nucleated cells, counts were estimated from reference gene primer amplification. The protocol was immunoSEQ multiplex PCR, while the TCRdb copy is restricted to in-frame clones and leaves out a portion. D and trimming were read from the DNA, whereas the V and J calls and clone size are those reported in that table. The data contain about 49,000 clones, about 63% of them singletons. A remark on this clone: An end of the junction differs from the germline gene, which may be a read error.

This receptor was taken from a woman aged 70-85 years with acute or convalescent COVID-19. The chain has TRBV30 and TRBJ2-6; D unclear. The sequencing input was peripheral blood. CDR3 DNA sequence: TGTGCCCGGAGTTCGCAGTTCCCCCTCTCTGGGGCCAACGTCCTGACTTTC. It codes for CARSSQFPLSGANVLTF. The full variable domain, completed using reference TRBV30 and TRBJ2-6, is SQTIHQWPATLVQPVGSPLSLECTVEGTSNPNLYWYRQAAGRGLQLLFYSVGIGQISSEVPQNLSASRPQDRQFILSSKKLLLSDSGFYLCARSSQFPLSGANVLTFGAGSRLTVL.